The 5 T cell receptor beta chains reported below all come from one sample, sequenced in a study of radiation and T cells in renal cell carcinoma. This table comes from immunoSEQ multiplex PCR, and its TCRdb copy is limited to in-frame clones, with some not included. The data hold approximately 75,000 clones, with about 81% observed a single time. Time point described: blood 2 weeks post-SBRT. The treatment: 15 Gy SBRT to primary tumor, nephrectomy 4 weeks later. The starting material was blood, obtained from a patient whose treatment included radiotherapy and nephrectomy. These receptors all come from a man between 60 and 75 years old with renal cell carcinoma.

This chain joins TRBV28 and TRBJ2-7, with 7 nucleotides matching TRBD1. Germline CDR1 is MDHEN and CDR2 is SYDVKM. The CDR3 runs to 11 residues. J was trimmed by 6 bases and V by 10 bases; bases with no gene match: 6. CDR3 DNA: TGTGCCACTACAGGGGACCTCGAGCAGTACTTC. Amino acids: CATTGDLEQYF. Together with reference TRBV28 and TRBJ2-7, the CDR3 gives the full variable domain: DVKVTQSSRYLVKRTGEKVFLECVQDMDHENMFWYRQDPGLGLRLIYFSYDVKMKEKGDIPEGYSVSREKKERFSLILESASTNQTSMYLCATTGDLEQYFGPGTRLTVT.

The V call is TRBV4-3, the J call TRBJ1-5; D is undetermined. V shed 1 base and J shed 5 bases, with 6 bases lying between them. There are 13 residues in the CDR3. Germline V gene sequence: CDR1 LGHNA, CDR2 YSLEER. The CDR3 nucleotides read TGCGCCAGCAGCCAAGCGTGGGATCAGCCCCAGCATTTT. It encodes CASSQAWDQPQHF.

This chain connects TRBV7-2 to TRBJ2-2, with D possibly matching TRBD2 (6 bases). The V gene's germline CDR1 is SGHTA and CDR2 FQGNSA. The CDR3 sequence is 15 residues long. With 5 bases removed from V and 5 bases from J, the gap between germline ends came to 15 bases. This CDR3 reads CASSPQRAGTGELFF. The CDR3 coding sequence is TGTGCCAGCAGCCCCCAGCGGGCGGGAACCGGGGAGCTGTTTTTT.

This clone has only one observation. The chain uses TRBV5-1 and TRBJ2-5, with D unresolved. The CDR3 is 14 residues long. Per germline, CDR1 SGHRS and CDR2 YFSETQ. The germline V and J ends were trimmed by 0 bases and 4 bases, with 10 bases remaining between them. The DNA for the CDR3 is TGCGCCAGCAGCTTGGCCGGTGGCGTAGAGACCCAGTACTTC. It translates to CASSLAGGVETQYF.

The chain uses TRBV29-1 and TRBJ1-5; D is undetermined. The germline V and J ends were trimmed by 6 bases and 3 bases, with 9 bases remaining between them. Germline assignment: CDR1 SQVTM and CDR2 ANQGSEA. The CDR3 length is 12 residues. CDR3 in amino acids: CSVAQLNQPQHF. CDR3 DNA: TGCAGCGTCGCACAGCTCAATCAGCCCCAGCATTTT.